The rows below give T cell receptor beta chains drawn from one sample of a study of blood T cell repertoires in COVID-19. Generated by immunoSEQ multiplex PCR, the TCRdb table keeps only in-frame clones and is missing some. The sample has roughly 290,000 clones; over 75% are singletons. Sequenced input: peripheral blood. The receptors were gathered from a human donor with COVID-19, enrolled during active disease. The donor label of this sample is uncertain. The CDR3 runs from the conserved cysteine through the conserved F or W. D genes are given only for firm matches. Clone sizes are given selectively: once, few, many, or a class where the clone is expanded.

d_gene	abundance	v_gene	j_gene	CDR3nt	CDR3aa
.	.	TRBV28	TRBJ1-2	TGTGCCAGCAGTTTGTCCGGAGATGGCTACACCTTC	CASSLSGDGYTF
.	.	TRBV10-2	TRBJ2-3	TGCGCCAGCAGTGACGTAGATACGCAGTATTTT	CASSDVDTQYF
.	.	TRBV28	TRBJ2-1	TGTGCCAGCAGTTCTCTATCTAGCGTCGGGAGATCCTACAATGAGCAGTTCTTC	CASSSLSSVGRSYNEQFF
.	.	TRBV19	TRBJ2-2	TGTGCCAGTAACTTAGCGGCTACCGGGGAGCTGTTTTTT	CASNLAATGELFF
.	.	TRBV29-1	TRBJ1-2	TGCAGCGCGACCCCCACAGTGGGCTATGGCTACACCTTC	CSATPTVGYGYTF
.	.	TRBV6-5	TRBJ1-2	TGTGCCAGCAGCACCTCCATTACCACATCCGATGGCTACACCTTC	CASSTSITTSDGYTF
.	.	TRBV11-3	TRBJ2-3	TGTGCCAGCAGCTTCCGTAGCGGAGATACGCAGTATTTT	CASSFRSGDTQYF
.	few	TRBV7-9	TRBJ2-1	TGTGCCAGCAGCTTAGGTGGGGCATCAGGCAATGAGCAGTTCTTC	CASSLGGASGNEQFF
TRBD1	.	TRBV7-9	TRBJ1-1	TGTGCCAGCAGCTTAAGACAGGGGTCTGACACTGAAGCTTTCTTT	CASSLRQGSDTEAFF
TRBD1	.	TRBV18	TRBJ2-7	TGTGCCAGCTCACCCACAGGGGCGAGCTCCTACGAGCAGTACTTC	CASSPTGASSYEQYF
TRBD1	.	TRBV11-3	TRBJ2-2	TGTGCCAGCAGCTTAGGAATCACAGGGGGCCTCACCGGGGAGCTGTTTTTT	CASSLGITGGLTGELFF
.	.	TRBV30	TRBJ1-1	TGTGCCTGGGATCACGGGGCTGAAGCTTTCTTT	CAWDHGAEAFF
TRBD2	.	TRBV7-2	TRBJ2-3	TGTGCCAGCAGCTATTTAGCGGGAAGCTCAGATACGCAGTATTTT	CASSYLAGSSDTQYF
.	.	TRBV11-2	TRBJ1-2	TGTGCCACCAGCTTAGAGCAGGGTTTGTTGAATGGCTACACCTTC	CATSLEQGLLNGYTF
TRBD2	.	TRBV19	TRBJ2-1	TGTGCCAGTAGTATCCGCCCGACTAGCGGGAGCCACAATGAGCAGTTCTTC	CASSIRPTSGSHNEQFF
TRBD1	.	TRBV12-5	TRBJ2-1	TGTGCTAGTGGTGCCTCGGGACAGGGTAAAAATGAGCAGTTCTTC	CASGASGQGKNEQFF
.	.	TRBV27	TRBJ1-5	TGTGCCAGCAGTCCCAGGGATAGCAATCAGCCCCAGCATTTT	CASSPRDSNQPQHF
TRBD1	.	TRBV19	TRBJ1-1	TGTGCCAGTGGACAGGGATCGCACACTGAAGCTTTCTTT	CASGQGSHTEAFF
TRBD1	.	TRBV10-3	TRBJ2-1	TGTGCCGTCCGACGGGACAGGCTTTACAATGAGCAGTTCTTC	CAVRRDRLYNEQFF
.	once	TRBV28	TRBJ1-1	TGTGCCAGCAGTTTTAGGGGAACTACCACTGCTACAAGGGCTTTCTTT	CASSFRGTTTATRAFF
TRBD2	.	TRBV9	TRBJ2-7	TGTGCCAGCAGCTCCCGGACTAGCTCCTACGAGCAGTACTTC	CASSSRTSSYEQYF
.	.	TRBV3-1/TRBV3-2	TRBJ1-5	TGTGCCAGCAGCCAAATCATAGGGGACAATCAGCCCCAGCATTTT	CASSQIIGDNQPQHF
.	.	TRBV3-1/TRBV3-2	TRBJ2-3	TGTGCCAGCAGCCAAGGCTCCAGCGGATTACGGAATACGCAGTATTTT	CASSQGSSGLRNTQYF
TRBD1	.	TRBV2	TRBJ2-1	TGTGCCAGCCTTACAGACAGGGTATCCTACAATGAGCAGTTCTTC	CASLTDRVSYNEQFF
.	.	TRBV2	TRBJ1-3	TGTGCCAGCAGTGCTTCCCAGGGGCGAAGCTCTGGAAACACCATATATTTT	CASSASQGRSSGNTIYF
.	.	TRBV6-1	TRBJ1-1	TGTGCCAGCAGTGAACAGGTATCTAACACTGAAGCTTTCTTT	CASSEQVSNTEAFF
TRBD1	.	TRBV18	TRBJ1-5	TGTGCCAGCTCACCAGTAGGGACAGGGGACGTTGGCGGTCAGCCCCAGCATTTT	CASSPVGTGDVGGQPQHF
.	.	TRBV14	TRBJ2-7	TGTGCCAGCCGGGATCTCGAAGGCGAGCAGTACTTC	CASRDLEGEQYF
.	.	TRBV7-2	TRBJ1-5	TGTGCCAGCAGCTCAGACAGGACGGACAATCAGCCCCAGCATTTT	CASSSDRTDNQPQHF
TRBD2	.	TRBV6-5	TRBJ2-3	TGTGCCAGCAGACGGGGCGGGAGTACAGATACGCAGTATTTT	CASRRGGSTDTQYF
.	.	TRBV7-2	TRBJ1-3	TGTGCCAGCAGCTTAAACAGCTTATCCTCTGGAAACACCATATATTTT	CASSLNSLSSGNTIYF